This TCR beta chain derives from a study of beta chain features in type 1 diabetes. Points from the study as a whole: Any PCR bias toward short templates would affect both groups alike. These data did not resolve whether HLA type affects TCRB rearrangement.

V was cut by 6 bases and J by 5 bases, with 7 bases left in between. The V gene's germline CDR1 is SNHLY and CDR2 FYNNEI. The CDR3 is 11 residues long. This clone has more than one count but fewer than ten. What it binds is unknown. The same CDR3 can be traced to other DNA sequences in this sample. Every bit of the isolated RNA underwent reverse transcription, so sequencing read expressed TCRB transcripts. The read count averaged around 3.6 million across naive, central memory and regulatory T cell samples. Some clones are missing from TCRdb's copy, which holds only in-frame ones; the method was immunoSEQ multiplex PCR. The sample lists 900,000 or so clones, 15% to 20% occurring once.

This clonotype was obtained from a young woman in good health. The chain links TRBV2 to TRBJ2-5; D is unresolved. Sequenced input: naive CD4+ T cells from blood. The DNA for the CDR3 is TGTGCCAGCAGCGACCGGGAGACCCAGTACTTC. It encodes CASSDRETQYF.